This T cell receptor (beta chain) was profiled in a study of long-term antiretroviral therapy in people with HIV. Study results and limitations: All time points showed a repertoire dominated by clones expanded before ART.

Trimming removed 1 base from V and 4 bases from J, with 11 bases in between. CDR1 and CDR2 from the germline V gene are SEHNR and FQNEAQ (reference sequence). The CDR3 totals 15 residues. At survey level, the immunoSEQ assay was run in its v3.0 version. TCRdb keeps only in-frame clones here, not all; method: immunoSEQ multiplex PCR. The sample has some 40,000 clones, more than 80% seen once; the top ten hold 4.5% to 6%. As to this clone: Its antigen remains unidentified.

Each sample contained about 1-10 million cryopreserved PBMC, thawed before DNA extraction. The sequence derives from a woman aged 50 to 65 with HIV. The rearrangement uses TRBV7-9 and TRBJ2-1; TRBD1 or TRBD2 may be the D gene (5 bases each). The sample consisted of unsorted PBMCs, taken 3.1 years after starting antiretroviral therapy. CDR3 in amino acids: CASSLGGTVYNEQFF. The CDR3 DNA is TGTGCCAGCAGCTTAGGAGGGACGGTGTACAATGAGCAGTTCTTC.